This TCR beta chain is from a study of OX40 agonist ivuxolimab in advanced cancers. The repertoire was sequenced with immunoSEQ multiplex PCR; TCRdb's copy has only in-frame clones and lacks some. The table shows around 77,000 clones, with 85% to 90% occurring only once. The CDR3 extends over 12 amino acids. Germline CDR1 and CDR2: SGHAT and FQNNGV. The V and J ends lost 5 bases and 7 bases respectively, with 11 bases between them. Sampled blood was obtained at baseline, cycle 4 day 1, and cycle 7 day 1. The source is an adult with an advanced solid tumor such as melanoma, head and neck, liver or kidney cancer. This chain links TRBV11-2 with TRBJ1-1; D gene unclear. The sample was CD4+ or CD8+ T cells sorted from blood, taken in a trial of the OX40 agonist ivuxolimab. The CDR3 DNA follows: TGTGCCAGCAGCCCCCCCCGGGGTGAAGCTTTCTTT. Translated, it gives CASSPPRGEAFF.